The TCR beta chain under discussion was sequenced for a study of tumor-infiltrating lymphocytes in primary liver carcinoma. Blood RNA was derived from unsorted whole blood, and germline DNA was extracted too. This clonotype has only a few counts. TCR beta cDNA came from about 470 ng total RNA, primed with a constant-region primer. Three-round nested multiplex PCR performed with slightly modified ARM-PCR produced the TCR beta libraries. Running around 10 cycles apiece, the first two PCR rounds relied on TRBV1-TRBV30 forward primers together with a C-beta reverse primer. TCRdb reprocessed the multiplex PCR reads via MiXCR and lists one record per CDR3 protein. This table has over 250,000 distinct CDR3 sequences, roughly 60% appearing once. The V gene end was trimmed by 1 base and the J gene end by 0 bases; junction bases not matched to a gene: 12. This CDR3 region has 20 residues. The germline V gene encodes CDR1 SGHVS and CDR2 FQNEAQ.

The sample consisted of peripheral blood. The sequence was collected from a woman aged 25 to 45 with primary liver carcinoma and hepatitis B virus infection. The J gene is TRBJ2-5, the V gene TRBV7-8, with 12 bases lining up with TRBD2. The CDR3 DNA reads TGTGCCAGCAGCTTAGAGACCCTGCTAGCGGGAGGGCCAGACCAAGAGACCCAGTACTTC. Translating it yields CASSLETLLAGGPDQETQYF.